This T cell receptor beta chain was documented in a study of blood T cell repertoires in COVID-19. TCRdb keeps only in-frame clones here, not all; method: immunoSEQ multiplex PCR. This repertoire shows 250,000 to 300,000 clones, roughly 86% found once; its top ten account for 3.6%. V lost 4 bases to trimming and J lost 8 bases, with 19 bases between them. The V gene's germline CDR1 is SGHNT and CDR2 YYREEE (reference sequence). This CDR3 spans 15 amino acids. V usage is TRBV5-4 and J usage is TRBJ2-1; D is possibly TRBD2 (6 bases). What was sequenced was peripheral blood. The sequence came from a man between 18 and 35 years old with active or convalescent COVID-19. DNA for the CDR3: TGTGCCAGCAGCCGCCTGGTAGGAGGGCGGCATGAGCAGTTCTTC. It translates to CASSRLVGGRHEQFF. Full variable domain (remainder filled in from reference TRBV5-4 and TRBJ2-1): ETGVTQSPTHLIKTRGQQVTLRCSSQSGHNTVSWYQQALGQGPQFIFQYYREEENGRGNFPPRFSGLQFPNYSSELNVNALELDDSALYLCASSRLVGGRHEQFFGPGTRLTVL.